The next 30 T cell receptor beta chains were all read from a single sample in a study of T cell responses to AZD1222 COVID-19 vaccine. Profiled with immunoSEQ multiplex PCR; TCRdb holds only in-frame clones, not every one. The profile shows fewer than 80,000 clones, around 88% of them singletons. The sample here was peripheral blood, taken 28 days after the second dose of the MenACWY control vaccine. All receptors come from an adult who received the MenACWY meningococcal vaccine as a control.

This sequence joins TRBV27 and TRBJ1-5, with unresolved D. The V gene lost 6 bases and the J gene lost 7 bases, with 16 bases spanning the gap. This CDR3 is built from 14 residues. The V gene's germline CDR1 is MNHEY and CDR2 SMNVEV (reference sequence). CDR3 sequence (DNA): TGTGCCAGCAGATCTTTCGGAGCGGGCCAGCCCCAGCATTTT. This sequence encodes CASRSFGAGQPQHF.

This clone was counted once. J is TRBJ1-2 and V is TRBV23-1; D perhaps matches TRBD1 (6 bases). TRBV23-1 is an open reading frame, and its role is uncertain. V gave up 6 bases and J gave up 4 bases, with 21 bases separating them. The CDR3 runs 16 residues. The CDR3 sequence is CASRLEQGGGSYGYTF. In DNA, the CDR3 is TGCGCCAGCAGATTAGAGCAAGGAGGGGGAAGCTATGGCTACACCTTC.

This chain connects TRBV11-2 to TRBJ2-2; 9 nucleotides match TRBD2. The CDR3 totals 16 residues. V was clipped by 5 bases and J by 1 base; unmatched bases: 5. CDR1 is SGHAT, CDR2 FQNNGV, per germline. CDR3 in DNA: TGTGCCAGCAGCAAGACTAGCGGAAAGAACACCGGGGAGCTGTTTTTT. The encoded protein is CASSKTSGKNTGELFF.

The rearrangement links TRBV18 to TRBJ2-5; 9 positions agree with TRBD1. From germline, CDR1 is KGHSH and CDR2 LQKENI. V shed 3 bases and J 4 bases; nucleotides not matched to a gene: 9. This CDR3 spans 16 amino acids. The CDR3 here is CASSPMTGGVGETQYF. In DNA form, the CDR3 reads TGTGCCAGCTCACCGATGACAGGGGGGGTAGGAGAGACCCAGTACTTC.

The chain couples TRBV11-2 to TRBJ2-3; D gene ambiguous. V lost 4 bases and J lost 4, with 9 bases in between. From germline, CDR1 is SGHAT and CDR2 FQNNGV. This CDR3 comprises 13 residues. This chain's CDR3 is CASSYAGADTQYF. The CDR3 nucleotides are TGTGCCAGCAGCTATGCTGGGGCAGATACGCAGTATTTT.

The CDR3 loop is CASSLTRQGTDTQYF. The CDR3 DNA sequence: TGTGCCAGCAGCTTAACCCGGCAGGGCACAGATACGCAGTATTTT. This chain connects TRBV7-3 to TRBJ2-3; D is unresolved. The germline V gene has CDR1 SGHTA and CDR2 FQGTGA. CDR3 size: 15 residues. Trimming shortened V by 0 bases and J by 1 base, and 8 bases separated the two germline ends.

V gene TRBV19 combines with J gene TRBJ1-3, with D maybe TRBD1 (6 bases). CDR1 and CDR2 from the germline V gene are LNHDA and SQIVND (reference sequence). CDR3 length: 16 amino acids. Trimming pared 3 bases from V and 1 base from J, leaving 13 bases between. The CDR3 region is CASSIGGRGSGNTIYF. The DNA for the CDR3 is TGTGCCAGTAGTATCGGGGGCAGGGGATCTGGAAACACCATATATTTT.

The chain couples TRBV15 to TRBJ1-6; 11 bases fit TRBD1. Germline CDR1 LNHNV, CDR2 YYDKDF (reference sequence). V dropped 6 bases and J dropped 0; count of bases not matched to a gene: 1. This CDR3 region has 16 residues. The CDR3 DNA sequence: TGTGCCACCAGGGGACAGGGGGACTCCTATAATTCACCCCTCCACTTT. Translating it yields CATRGQGDSYNSPLHF.

The chain links TRBV5-1 to TRBJ2-7; no reliable D call. CDR3 size: 16 residues. Trimming left V 0 bases short and J 3 bases short, with 16 bases between. Germline CDR1 SGHRS, CDR2 YFSETQ. CDR3 DNA: TGCGCCAGCAGCTTGGATCCAAGCCGGGCGAACTACGAGCAGTACTTC. Protein sequence: CASSLDPSRANYEQYF.

This sequence joins TRBV6-2 or TRBV6-3 and TRBJ1-1; D is perhaps TRBD1 (5 bases). Germline loops: CDR1 MNHEY, CDR2 SVGEGT. This CDR3 comprises 13 residues. V lost 2 bases and J lost 1, with 5 bases in between. CDR3 region: CASSYGGNTEAFF. The CDR3 bases are TGTGCCAGCAGTTACGGGGGGAACACTGAAGCTTTCTTT.

The rearrangement links TRBV6-1 to TRBJ1-2; D not certain. V shed 0 bases and J shed 3 bases, with 8 bases lying between them. CDR3 length equals 14 residues. Germline lookup yields CDR1 MNHNS and CDR2 SASEGT. The CDR3 nucleotides are TGTGCCAGCAGTGAAGCGCCCGGCGACTATGGCTACACCTTC. Translated, it gives CASSEAPGDYGYTF.

V is TRBV5-4 and J is TRBJ2-4; D call uncertain. This CDR3 region has 15 residues. Between the trimmed V and J ends, which lost 0 bases and 0 bases, there was a span of 7 bases. Per the germline V gene, CDR1 is SGHNT and CDR2 is YYREEE (reference sequence). The chain's CDR3 is CASSLVGLAKNIQYF. The CDR3 nucleotides are TGTGCCAGCAGCTTGGTGGGGTTAGCCAAAAACATTCAGTACTTC.

V usage is TRBV6-2 or TRBV6-3 and J usage is TRBJ1-5, with D possibly TRBD1 on 6 matching bases. The CDR3 contains 15 residues. V shed 5 bases and J shed 6 bases, with 17 bases lying between them. Germline-derived CDR1 and CDR2 are MNHEY and SVGEGT. The CDR3 here is CASSRTNRAGQPQHF. CDR3 sequence (DNA): TGTGCCAGCAGTCGTACCAACAGGGCAGGTCAGCCCCAGCATTTT.

The rearrangement uses TRBV14 and TRBJ1-4, with TRBD1 matching 7 bases. The CDR3 covers 14 residues. V lost 2 bases, J lost 4 bases, and 1 base stayed unmatched. CDR1 is SGHDN and CDR2 is FVKESK in the germline V gene. In DNA, the CDR3 is TGTGCCAGCAGCCAACAGGGGGTTAATGAAAAACTGTTTTTT. Its translation is CASSQQGVNEKLFF.

The genes are TRBV5-1 and TRBJ1-1, with a tentative D call TRBD1 (6 bases). This CDR3 is built from 15 residues. Looked up from germline, CDR1 is SGHRS and CDR2 is YFSETQ. Trimming took 3 bases from V and 1 from J, leaving 13 bases between them. The DNA of the CDR3 is TGCGCCAGCAGCTCGAGACAGGTGAGGAACACTGAAGCTTTCTTT. It encodes CASSSRQVRNTEAFF.

The chain employs TRBV6-5 and TRBJ1-5, with D perhaps TRBD1 (6 bases). V lost 11 bases and J 1 base, leaving 12 bases between the germline ends. The germline V gene has CDR1 MNHEY and CDR2 SVGAGI. The CDR3 runs to 13 residues. CDR3 DNA sequence: TGTGCCGGGGCAGGGGCGAGCAATCAGCCCCAGCATTTT. This encodes CAGAGASNQPQHF.

CDR3 amino acids: CASSLSPNYGYTF. The CDR3 DNA follows: TGTGCCAGCAGTTTAAGCCCCAACTATGGCTACACCTTC. The chain uses TRBV6-6 and TRBJ1-2; D uncertain. The length of the CDR3 is 13 residues. Germline V CDR1 and CDR2: MNHNY, SVGAGI (reference sequence). The V end lost 4 bases, the J end lost 2 bases, and 8 bases lay between the germline ends.

V usage is TRBV6-1 and J usage is TRBJ1-3, with unresolved D. This CDR3 contains 16 residues. Looked up from germline, CDR1 is MNHNS and CDR2 is SASEGT. Trimming cost V 3 bases and J 0 bases, with 12 bases left between them. Here the CDR3 reads CASSELDPSSGNTIYF. The CDR3, as DNA: TGTGCCAGCAGTGAGTTGGACCCGAGCTCTGGAAACACCATATATTTT.

This sequence joins TRBV27 and TRBJ1-5, with 8 bases that match TRBD1. The CDR3 consists of 17 residues. V trimming: 2 bases; J trimming: 0 bases; junction bases outside the gene matches: 6. Germline V gene data show CDR1 as MNHEY and CDR2 as SMNVEV (reference sequence). The CDR3 nucleotides read TGTGCCAGCAGTTTACAGGGGGCCGGAACTAGCAATCAGCCCCAGCATTTT. Translating it yields CASSLQGAGTSNQPQHF.

The CDR3 protein is CASSSQGAQREKLFF. The CDR3 nucleotides read TGTGCCAGCAGTTCCCAGGGGGCTCAAAGGGAAAAACTGTTTTTT. The V call is TRBV28, the J call TRBJ1-4; 8 bases fit TRBD1. CDR1 and CDR2 from the germline V gene are MDHEN and SYDVKM. The CDR3 sequence is 15 residues long. V dropped 4 bases and J dropped 8; count of bases not matched to a gene: 9. The whole variable domain, filled in from reference TRBV28 and TRBJ1-4, reads DVKVTQSSRYLVKRTGEKVFLECVQDMDHENMFWYRQDPGLGLRLIYFSYDVKMKEKGDIPEGYSVSREKKERFSLILESASTNQTSMYLCASSSQGAQREKLFFGSGTQLSVL.

This chain uses TRBV9 with TRBJ2-6; D is perhaps TRBD1 (5 bases). V lost 4 bases to trimming and J lost 0 bases, with 8 bases between them. Germline CDR1 and CDR2: SGDLS and YYNGEE. The CDR3 totals 15 residues. The chain's CDR3 is CASSRQHSGANVLTF. The CDR3 nucleotides are TGTGCCAGCAGCAGACAGCACTCTGGGGCCAACGTCCTGACTTTC. The complete variable domain, with remaining parts taken from reference TRBV9 and TRBJ2-6, reads DSGVTQTPKHLITATGQRVTLRCSPRSGDLSVYWYQQSLDQGLQFLIQYYNGEERAKGNILERFSAQQFPDLHSELNLSSLELGDSALYFCASSRQHSGANVLTFGAGSRLTVL.

V gene TRBV29-1 combines with J gene TRBJ1-2; D unresolved. The CDR3 has 13 residues. V was trimmed by 4 bases and J by 2 bases, leaving 11 bases between them. Germline assignment: CDR1 SQVTM and CDR2 ANQGSEA. The CDR3 sequence: CSVVALGNYGYTF. CDR3 DNA sequence: TGCAGCGTTGTGGCTCTGGGGAACTATGGCTACACCTTC.

The J gene is TRBJ2-5, the V gene TRBV7-2; D call uncertain. This CDR3 has 16 amino acids. Germline V gene data show CDR1 as SGHTA and CDR2 as FQGNSA. The V end was cut by 2 bases, the J end by 0 bases, with 13 bases between. The CDR3 spells CASSLYALEYQETQYF. CDR3 in DNA: TGTGCCAGCAGCTTATATGCACTCGAGTACCAAGAGACCCAGTACTTC.

The chain is built from TRBV4-3 and TRBJ2-7; 7 positions agree with TRBD1. J gave up 0 bases and V 4 bases, and 3 bases lay outside the gene matches. Germline CDR1 reads LGHNA; CDR2 reads YSLEER. The CDR3 totals 14 residues. The CDR3 reads CASSPGTVSYEQYF. In DNA, the CDR3 is TGCGCCAGCAGCCCAGGGACAGTCTCCTACGAGCAGTACTTC.

This clone was recorded only once. V is TRBV7-3 and J is TRBJ2-7; perhaps D is TRBD1 or TRBD2 (7 bases each). Per the germline V gene, CDR1 is SGHTA and CDR2 is FQGTGA. V lost 3 bases and J 5 bases, leaving 14 bases between the germline ends. The CDR3 runs 14 residues. The CDR3 DNA reads TGTGCCAGCAGCTTGTCGACAGGGAGGGACGAGCAGTACTTC. Translated, it gives CASSLSTGRDEQYF.

The chain links TRBV29-1 to TRBJ1-1; a possible D gene is TRBD1 (6 bases). Germline CDR1 is SQVTM and CDR2 is ANQGSEA. The CDR3 totals 12 residues. V was cut by 8 bases and J by 3 bases, with 13 bases left in between. The CDR3 region has the DNA TGCAGCATCCGGGGGGCTGACACTGAAGCTTTCTTT. This translates into CSIRGADTEAFF.

As to this clone: Other DNA sequences in this specimen translate into the identical CDR3. The rearrangement uses TRBV7-9 and TRBJ1-1, with a tentative D call TRBD1 (6 bases). Germline values: CDR1 SEHNR, CDR2 FQNEAQ (reference sequence). CDR3 size: 13 residues. Trimming stripped 1 base from V and 3 bases from J, with 6 bases between. CDR3 protein: CASSLEGDTEAFF. For the CDR3, the DNA is TGTGCCAGCAGCTTAGAGGGGGACACTGAAGCTTTCTTT.

The chain combines TRBV2 with TRBJ1-2; D ambiguous. The CDR3 is 11 residues long. V was trimmed by 2 bases and J by 6 bases, leaving 4 bases between them. Germline CDR1 and CDR2: SNHLY and FYNNEI. Written as DNA, the CDR3 is TGTGCCAGCAGTGAAAGGCATGGCTACACCTTC. It translates to CASSERHGYTF.

This sequence joins TRBV7-3 and TRBJ2-2, with a possible D match to TRBD2 (6 bases). Per germline, CDR1 SGHTA and CDR2 FQGTGA. The CDR3 has 16 amino acids. Trimming cost V 5 bases and J 5 bases, with 18 bases left between them. CDR3 residues: CASSKEAGLETGELFF. Written as DNA, the CDR3 is TGTGCCAGCAGCAAAGAGGCGGGATTGGAGACCGGGGAGCTGTTTTTT.

Only a few counts were recorded for this clone. This chain links TRBV15 with TRBJ1-3, with a tentative D call TRBD1 (5 bases). Trimming removed 3 bases at V and 0 bases at J, with 9 bases between. Germline-derived CDR1 and CDR2 are LNHNV and YYDKDF (reference sequence). The CDR3 loop spans 15 amino acids. The CDR3 DNA follows: TGTGCCACCAGCAGGCTGGGGGACTCTGGAAACACCATATATTTT. The encoded protein is CATSRLGDSGNTIYF. Together with reference TRBV15 and TRBJ1-3, the CDR3 gives the full variable domain: DAMVIQNPRYQVTQFGKPVTLSCSQTLNHNVMYWYQQKSSQAPKLLFHYYDKDFNNEADTPDNFQSRRPNTSFCFLDIRSPGLGDTAMYLCATSRLGDSGNTIYFGEGSWLTVV.